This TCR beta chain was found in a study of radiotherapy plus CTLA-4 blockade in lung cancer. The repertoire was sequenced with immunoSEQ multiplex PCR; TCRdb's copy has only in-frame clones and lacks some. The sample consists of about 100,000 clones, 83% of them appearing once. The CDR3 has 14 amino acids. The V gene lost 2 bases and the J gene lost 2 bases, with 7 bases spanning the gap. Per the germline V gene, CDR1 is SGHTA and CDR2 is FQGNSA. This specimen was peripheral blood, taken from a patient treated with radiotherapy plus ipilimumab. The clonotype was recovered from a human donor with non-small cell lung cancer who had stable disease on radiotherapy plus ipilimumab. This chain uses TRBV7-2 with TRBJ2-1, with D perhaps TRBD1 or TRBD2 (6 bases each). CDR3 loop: CASSLRGPYNEQFF. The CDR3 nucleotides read TGTGCCAGCAGCTTACGGGGGCCCTACAATGAGCAGTTCTTC.